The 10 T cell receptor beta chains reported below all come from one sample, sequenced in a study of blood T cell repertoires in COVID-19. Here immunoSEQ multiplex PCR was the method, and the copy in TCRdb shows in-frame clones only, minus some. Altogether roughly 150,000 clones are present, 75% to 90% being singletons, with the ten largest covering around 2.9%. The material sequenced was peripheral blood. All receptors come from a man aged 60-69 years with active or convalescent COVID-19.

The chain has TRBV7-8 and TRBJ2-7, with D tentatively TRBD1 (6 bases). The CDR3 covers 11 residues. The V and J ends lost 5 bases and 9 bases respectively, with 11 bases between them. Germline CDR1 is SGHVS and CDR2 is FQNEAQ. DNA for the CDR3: TGTGCCAGCAGCCAGGGGCCTTCGCAGTACTTC. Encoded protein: CASSQGPSQYF.

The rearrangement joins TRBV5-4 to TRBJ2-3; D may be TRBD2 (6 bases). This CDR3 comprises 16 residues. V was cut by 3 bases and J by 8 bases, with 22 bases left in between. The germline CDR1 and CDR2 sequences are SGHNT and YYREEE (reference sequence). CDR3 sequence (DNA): TGTGCCAGCAGCTCCGGACTACCCCCCGCTGGAGGTACGCAGTATTTT. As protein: CASSSGLPPAGGTQYF.

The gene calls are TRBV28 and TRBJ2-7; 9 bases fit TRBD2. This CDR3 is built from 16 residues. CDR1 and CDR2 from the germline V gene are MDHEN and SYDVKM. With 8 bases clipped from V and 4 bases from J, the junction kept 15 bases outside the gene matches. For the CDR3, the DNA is TGTGCCAGCGTGGCCCAGGGCGGGAGGGCAGAGTACGAGCAGTACTTC. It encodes CASVAQGGRAEYEQYF.

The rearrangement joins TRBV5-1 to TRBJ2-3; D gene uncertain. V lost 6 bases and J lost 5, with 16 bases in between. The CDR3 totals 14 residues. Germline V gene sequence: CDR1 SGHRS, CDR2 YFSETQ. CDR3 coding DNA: TGCGCCAGCAACTCGGTGTTACCTGGAGATACGCAGTATTTT. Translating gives CASNSVLPGDTQYF. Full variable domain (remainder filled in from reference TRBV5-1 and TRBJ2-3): KAGVTQTPRYLIKTRGQQVTLSCSPISGHRSVSWYQQTPGQGLQFLFEYFSETQRNKGNFPGRFSGRQFSNSRSEMNVSTLELGDSALYLCASNSVLPGDTQYFGPGTRLTVL.

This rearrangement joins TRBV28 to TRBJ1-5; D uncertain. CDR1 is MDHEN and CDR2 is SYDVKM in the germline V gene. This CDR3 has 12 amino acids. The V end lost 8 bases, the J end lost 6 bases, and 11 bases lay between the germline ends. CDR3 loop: CASGLVGQPQHF. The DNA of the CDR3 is TGTGCCAGCGGACTGGTCGGTCAGCCCCAGCATTTT. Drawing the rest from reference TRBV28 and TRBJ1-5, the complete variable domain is DVKVTQSSRYLVKRTGEKVFLECVQDMDHENMFWYRQDPGLGLRLIYFSYDVKMKEKGDIPEGYSVSREKKERFSLILESASTNQTSMYLCASGLVGQPQHFGDGTRLSIL.

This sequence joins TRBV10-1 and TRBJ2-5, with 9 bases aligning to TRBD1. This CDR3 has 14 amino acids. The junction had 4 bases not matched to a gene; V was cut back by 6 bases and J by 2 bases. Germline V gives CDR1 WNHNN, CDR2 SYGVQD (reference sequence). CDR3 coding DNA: TGCGCCAGCAGGGTTGACAGGGGGCAAGAGACCCAGTACTTC. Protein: CASRVDRGQETQYF.

CDR3 in amino acids: CASSYDRYEQYF. The CDR3 nucleotides read TGTGCCAGCAGCTACGATCGGTACGAGCAGTACTTC. The chain combines TRBV28 with TRBJ2-7; D is uncertain. V lost 6 bases and J 4 bases, leaving 10 bases between the germline ends. The CDR3 totals 12 residues. From germline, CDR1 is MDHEN and CDR2 SYDVKM.

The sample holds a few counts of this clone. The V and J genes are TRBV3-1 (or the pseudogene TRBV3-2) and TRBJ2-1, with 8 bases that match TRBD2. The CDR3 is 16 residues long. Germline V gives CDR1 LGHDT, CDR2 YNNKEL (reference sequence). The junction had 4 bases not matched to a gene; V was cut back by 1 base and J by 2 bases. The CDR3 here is CASSQGAGVPYNEQFF. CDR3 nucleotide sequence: TGTGCCAGCAGCCAAGGAGCGGGAGTACCCTACAATGAGCAGTTCTTC.

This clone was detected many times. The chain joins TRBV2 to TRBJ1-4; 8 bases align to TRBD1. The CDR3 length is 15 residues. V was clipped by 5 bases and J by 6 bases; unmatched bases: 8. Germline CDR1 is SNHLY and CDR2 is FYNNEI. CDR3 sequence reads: CASSLQGGSDEKLFF. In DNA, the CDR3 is TGTGCCAGCAGTCTACAGGGGGGAAGCGATGAAAAACTGTTTTTT.

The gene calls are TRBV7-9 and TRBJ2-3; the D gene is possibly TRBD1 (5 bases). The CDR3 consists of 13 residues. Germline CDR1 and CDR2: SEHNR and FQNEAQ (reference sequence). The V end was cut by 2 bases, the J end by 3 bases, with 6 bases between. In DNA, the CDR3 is TGTGCCAGCAGCTTACAGGGTACAGATACGCAGTATTTT. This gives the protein CASSLQGTDTQYF.